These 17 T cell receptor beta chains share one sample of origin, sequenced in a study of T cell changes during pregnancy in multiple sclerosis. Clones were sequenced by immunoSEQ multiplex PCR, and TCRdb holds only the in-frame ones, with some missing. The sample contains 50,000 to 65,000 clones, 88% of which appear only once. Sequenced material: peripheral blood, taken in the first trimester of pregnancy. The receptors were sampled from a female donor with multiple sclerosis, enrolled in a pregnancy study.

CDR3: CASSLAGTSASYNEQFF. The CDR3 DNA is TGTGCCAGCAGCTTAGCTGGGACTAGCGCCTCCTACAATGAGCAGTTCTTC. The rearrangement joins TRBV7-6 to TRBJ2-1; 10 bases line up with TRBD2. Germline lookup yields CDR1 SGHVS and CDR2 FNYEAQ. V lost 0 bases and J lost 0; bases outside the gene matches: 2. The CDR3 length is 17 residues.

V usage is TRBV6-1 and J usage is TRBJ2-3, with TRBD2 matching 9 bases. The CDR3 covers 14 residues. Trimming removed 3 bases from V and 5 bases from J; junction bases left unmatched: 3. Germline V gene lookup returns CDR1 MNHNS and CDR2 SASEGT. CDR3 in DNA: TGTGCCAGCAGTGACGCGGGAGGGGGAGATACGCAGTATTTT. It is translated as CASSDAGGGDTQYF.

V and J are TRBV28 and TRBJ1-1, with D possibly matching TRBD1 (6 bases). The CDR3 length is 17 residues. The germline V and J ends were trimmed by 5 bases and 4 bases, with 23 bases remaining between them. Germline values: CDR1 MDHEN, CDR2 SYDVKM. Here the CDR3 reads CASSPPFIGGQGTEAFF. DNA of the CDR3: TGTGCCAGCAGTCCCCCTTTCATCGGGGGGCAAGGCACTGAAGCTTTCTTT.

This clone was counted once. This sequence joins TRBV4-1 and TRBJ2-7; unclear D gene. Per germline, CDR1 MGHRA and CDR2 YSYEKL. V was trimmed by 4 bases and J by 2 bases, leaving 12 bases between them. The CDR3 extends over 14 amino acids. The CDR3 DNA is TGCGCCAGCAGCCCTGGAGACCGACCCTACGAGCAGTACTTC. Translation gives CASSPGDRPYEQYF.

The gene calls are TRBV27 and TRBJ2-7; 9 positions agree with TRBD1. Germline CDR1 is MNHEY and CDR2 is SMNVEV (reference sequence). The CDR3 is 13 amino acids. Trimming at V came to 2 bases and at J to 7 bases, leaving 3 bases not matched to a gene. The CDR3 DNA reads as TGTGCCAGCAGTTTAGGGACAGGGCATGAGCAGTACTTC. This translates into CASSLGTGHEQYF.

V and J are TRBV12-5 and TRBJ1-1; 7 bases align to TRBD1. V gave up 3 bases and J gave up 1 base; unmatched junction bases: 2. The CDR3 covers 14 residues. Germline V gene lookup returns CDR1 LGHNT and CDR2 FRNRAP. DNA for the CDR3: TGTGCTAGTGGTTTTGGACAGGCGAACACTGAAGCTTTCTTT. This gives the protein CASGFGQANTEAFF.

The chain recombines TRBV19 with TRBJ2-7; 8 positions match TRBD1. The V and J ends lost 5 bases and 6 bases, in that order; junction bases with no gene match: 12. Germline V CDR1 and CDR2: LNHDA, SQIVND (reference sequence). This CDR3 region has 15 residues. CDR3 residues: CASSFRQGSTGEQYF. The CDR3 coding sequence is TGTGCCAGTAGTTTCAGACAGGGGAGTACGGGCGAGCAGTACTTC.

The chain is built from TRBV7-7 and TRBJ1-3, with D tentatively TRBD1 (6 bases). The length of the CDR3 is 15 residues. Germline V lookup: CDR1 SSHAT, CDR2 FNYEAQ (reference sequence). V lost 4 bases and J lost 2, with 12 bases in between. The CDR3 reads CASSYSDSPGNTIYF. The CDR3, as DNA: TGTGCCAGCAGCTACTCGGACAGCCCTGGAAACACCATATATTTT. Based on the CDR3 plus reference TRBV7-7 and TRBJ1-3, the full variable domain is GAGVSQSPRYKVTKRGQDVTLRCDPISSHATLYWYQQALGQGPEFLTYFNYEAQPDKSGLPSDRFSAERPEGSISTLTIQRTEQRDSAMYRCASSYSDSPGNTIYFGEGSWLTVV.

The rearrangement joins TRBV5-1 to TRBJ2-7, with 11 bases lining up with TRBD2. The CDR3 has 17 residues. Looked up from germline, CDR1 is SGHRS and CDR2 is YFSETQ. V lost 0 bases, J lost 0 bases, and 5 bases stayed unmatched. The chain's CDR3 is CASSLEGLAGGSYEQYF. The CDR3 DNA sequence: TGCGCCAGCAGCTTGGAAGGGCTAGCGGGGGGCTCCTACGAGCAGTACTTC.

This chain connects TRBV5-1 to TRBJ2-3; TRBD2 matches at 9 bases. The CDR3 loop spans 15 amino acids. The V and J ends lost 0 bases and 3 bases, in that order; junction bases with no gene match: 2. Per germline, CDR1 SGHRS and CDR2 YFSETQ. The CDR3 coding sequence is TGCGCCAGCAGCTTGGCGGCGGGAGGGACAGATACGCAGTATTTT. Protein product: CASSLAAGGTDTQYF.

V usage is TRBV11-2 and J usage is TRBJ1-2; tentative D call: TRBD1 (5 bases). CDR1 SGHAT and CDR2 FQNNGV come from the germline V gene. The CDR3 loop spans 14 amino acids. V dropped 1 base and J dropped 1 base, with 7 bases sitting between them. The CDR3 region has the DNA TGTGCCAGCAGCTTAGGGGGACTTAACTATGGCTACACCTTC. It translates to CASSLGGLNYGYTF.

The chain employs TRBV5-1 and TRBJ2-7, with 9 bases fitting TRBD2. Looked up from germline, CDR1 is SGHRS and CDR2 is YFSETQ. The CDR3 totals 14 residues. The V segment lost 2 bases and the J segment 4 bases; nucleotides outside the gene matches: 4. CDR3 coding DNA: TGCGCCAGCAGCTTCACAAGCGGGAGGTACGAGCAGTACTTC. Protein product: CASSFTSGRYEQYF.

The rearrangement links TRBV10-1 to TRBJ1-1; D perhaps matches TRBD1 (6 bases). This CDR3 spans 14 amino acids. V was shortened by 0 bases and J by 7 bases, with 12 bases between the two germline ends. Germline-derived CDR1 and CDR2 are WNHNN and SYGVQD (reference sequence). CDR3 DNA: TGCGCCAGCAGTGAGTCGATGGGGGCTCTTGAAGCTTTCTTT. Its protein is CASSESMGALEAFF.

The CDR3 reads CASSWSPQGARETQYF. For the CDR3, the DNA is TGCGCCAGCAGCTGGTCTCCCCAGGGGGCGAGGGAGACCCAGTACTTC. The chain recombines TRBV5-1 with TRBJ2-5; 8 bases map to TRBD1. Germline assignment: CDR1 SGHRS and CDR2 YFSETQ. CDR3 length equals 16 residues. V trimming: 3 bases; J trimming: 5 bases; junction bases outside the gene matches: 12.

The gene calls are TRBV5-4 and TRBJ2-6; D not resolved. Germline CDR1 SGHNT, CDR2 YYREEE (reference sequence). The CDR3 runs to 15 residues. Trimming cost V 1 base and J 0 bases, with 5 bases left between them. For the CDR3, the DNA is TGTGCCAGCAGCTTGATGCGCTCTGGGGCCAACGTCCTGACTTTC. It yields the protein CASSLMRSGANVLTF.

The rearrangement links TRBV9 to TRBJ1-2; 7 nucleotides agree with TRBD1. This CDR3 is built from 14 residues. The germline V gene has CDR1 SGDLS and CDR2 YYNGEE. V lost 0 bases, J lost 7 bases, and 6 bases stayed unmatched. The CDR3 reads CASSVAQGDGGYTF. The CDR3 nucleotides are TGTGCCAGCAGCGTAGCCCAGGGGGATGGTGGCTACACCTTC.

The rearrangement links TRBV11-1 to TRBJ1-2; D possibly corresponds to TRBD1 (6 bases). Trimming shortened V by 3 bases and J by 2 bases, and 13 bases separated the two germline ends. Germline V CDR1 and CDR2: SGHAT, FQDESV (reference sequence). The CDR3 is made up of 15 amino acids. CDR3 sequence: CASSFNRDTNYGYTF. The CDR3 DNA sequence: TGTGCCAGCAGCTTTAACAGGGATACCAACTATGGCTACACCTTC.